Listed here are 28 T cell receptor beta chains from one sample, sequenced in a study of blood T cell repertoires in COVID-19. Sequenced by immunoSEQ multiplex PCR; TCRdb stores in-frame clones only, minus some. The sample contains 250,000 to 350,000 clones, roughly 90% of which appear only once. Material for sequencing was peripheral blood. The receptors come from a woman between 50 and 59 years old who had recovered from COVID-19.

V and J are TRBV5-1 and TRBJ2-7, with 12 positions matching TRBD2. The germline V gene encodes CDR1 SGHRS and CDR2 YFSETQ. V was pared by 3 bases and J by 4 bases, with 5 bases of the junction left unmatched. The CDR3 is 15 residues long. In DNA, the CDR3 is TGCGCCAGCAGCTCTTCCGGACTAGCGGGGTACGAGCAGTACTTC. This translates into CASSSSGLAGYEQYF.

J is TRBJ2-2 and V is TRBV7-6; D is undetermined. Trimming cost V 1 base and J 0 bases, with 6 bases left between them. The CDR3 contains 15 residues. CDR1 and CDR2 from the germline V gene are SGHVS and FNYEAQ. CDR3 amino acids: CASSLGGTNTGELFF. The DNA of the CDR3 is TGTGCCAGCAGCTTAGGAGGCACGAACACCGGGGAGCTGTTTTTT.

V usage is TRBV6-5 and J usage is TRBJ1-2, with 8 bases matching TRBD1. Losses at the gene ends were 5 bases for V and 7 bases for J; bases not matched to a gene: 6. CDR1 and CDR2 (germline): MNHEY, SVGAGI. The CDR3 is 13 amino acids. The CDR3 DNA follows: TGTGCCAGCAGTCCGGACAGGGAGGCTGGCTACACCTTC. Its translation is CASSPDREAGYTF.

The chain recombines TRBV24-1 with TRBJ2-3, with 7 bases lining up with TRBD1. Trimming removed 5 bases from V and 2 bases from J; junction bases left unmatched: 12. Germline assignment: CDR1 KGHDR and CDR2 SFDVKD. The CDR3 has 17 amino acids. CDR3 loop: CATSAGKGAGATDTQYF. The CDR3, as DNA: TGTGCCACCAGTGCCGGAAAGGGGGCAGGGGCCACAGATACGCAGTATTTT.

This clone was recorded only once. The chain combines TRBV19 with TRBJ1-3, with D perhaps matching TRBD1 (6 bases). Germline CDR1 LNHDA, CDR2 SQIVND (reference sequence). The CDR3 sequence is 15 residues long. V lost 6 bases and J 0 bases, leaving 12 bases between the germline ends. In DNA, the CDR3 is TGTGCCAGTAGGAAGACAGGCACCTCTGGAAACACCATATATTTT. Translating gives CASRKTGTSGNTIYF. Complete variable domain (other parts from reference TRBV19 and TRBJ1-3): DGGITQSPKYLFRKEGQNVTLSCEQNLNHDAMYWYRQDPGQGLRLIYYSQIVNDFQKGDIAEGYSVSREKKESFPLTVTSAQKNPTAFYLCASRKTGTSGNTIYFGEGSWLTVV.

V is TRBV19 and J is TRBJ1-4, with D possibly TRBD1 on 5 matching bases. CDR3 size: 13 residues. From germline, CDR1 is LNHDA and CDR2 SQIVND (reference sequence). Trimming stripped 6 bases from V and 5 bases from J, with 10 bases between. CDR3 DNA sequence: TGTGCCAGTAGACAGGACGGCAATGAAAAACTGTTTTTT. Its translation is CASRQDGNEKLFF.

The sample holds one count of this clone. The chain is built from TRBV5-6 and TRBJ1-5, with 7 bases identical to TRBD1. The CDR3 contains 15 residues. V dropped 4 bases and J dropped 5; count of bases not matched to a gene: 9. CDR1 and CDR2 (germline): SGHDT, YYEEEE. CDR3 coding DNA: TGTGCCAGCAGCACGGGACAGTGGGGCGATCAGCCCCAGCATTTT. Translating gives CASSTGQWGDQPQHF.

This rearrangement joins TRBV15 to TRBJ1-5, with D maybe TRBD1 (6 bases). V was clipped by 6 bases and J by 4 bases, with 13 bases between them. Germline-derived CDR1 and CDR2 are LNHNV and YYDKDF (reference sequence). CDR3 length equals 14 residues. The CDR3 DNA reads as TGTGCCACCAGAACGGGACACCAGAATCAGCCCCAGCATTTT. This codes for CATRTGHQNQPQHF.

The chain is built from TRBV5-1 and TRBJ2-1; TRBD2 agrees at 11 bases. J gave up 9 bases and V 0 bases, and 2 bases lay outside the gene matches. Germline-derived CDR1 and CDR2 are SGHRS and YFSETQ. The CDR3 is made up of 14 amino acids. The CDR3 sequence is CASSLGLAGGEQFF. The CDR3 nucleotides are TGCGCCAGCAGCTTGGGTCTAGCGGGAGGTGAGCAGTTCTTC.

This chain links TRBV5-1 with TRBJ1-1; 7 nucleotides line up with TRBD1. The CDR3 covers 13 residues. Germline loops: CDR1 SGHRS, CDR2 YFSETQ. J gave up 7 bases and V 4 bases, and 7 bases lay outside the gene matches. CDR3 in amino acids: CASSQGTAREAFF. The CDR3 DNA sequence: TGCGCCAGCAGCCAAGGGACAGCCCGTGAAGCTTTCTTT.

The genes are TRBV27 and TRBJ1-1; D remains ambiguous. The CDR3 consists of 16 residues. CDR1 is MNHEY, CDR2 SMNVEV, per germline (reference sequence). Trimming took off 2 bases at V and 4 bases at J, with 17 bases between the two ends. CDR3 nucleotide sequence: TGTGCCAGCAGTTTAGGCAGCCAAAAGGGAGGCACTGAAGCTTTCTTT. Amino acids: CASSLGSQKGGTEAFF.

The chain has TRBV11-2 and TRBJ1-4; 9 positions agree with TRBD1. J was trimmed by 3 bases and V by 5 bases; bases with no gene match: 4. In germline, CDR1 is SGHAT, CDR2 FQNNGV. CDR3 size: 15 residues. The CDR3: CASSGRTGANEKLFF. The CDR3 DNA reads TGTGCCAGCAGCGGACGGACAGGGGCTAATGAAAAACTGTTTTTT.

This chain uses TRBV6-2 or TRBV6-3 with TRBJ1-2, with D tentatively TRBD1 (6 bases). The CDR3 runs 14 residues. CDR1 and CDR2 from the germline V gene are MNHEY and SVGEGT. Trimming removed 2 bases from V and 4 bases from J, with 11 bases in between. CDR3 loop: CASSYLGHSYGYTF. CDR3 sequence (DNA): TGTGCCAGCAGTTACCTGGGACATTCCTATGGCTACACCTTC.

The CDR3 reads CASRRIPAGTGSGNTIYF. CDR3 coding DNA: TGTGCCAGCAGACGAATACCAGCCGGGACAGGGTCCGGAAACACCATATATTTT. This rearrangement joins TRBV11-2 to TRBJ1-3, with 9 bases lining up with TRBD1. With 6 bases clipped from V and 4 bases from J, the junction kept 16 bases outside the gene matches. The CDR3 has 18 amino acids. Germline V gives CDR1 SGHAT, CDR2 FQNNGV.

This clone was observed a single time. The chain carries TRBV7-9 and TRBJ1-2; 7 bases fit TRBD1. The ends lost 5 bases at V and 3 bases at J; junction bases unmatched: 3. Germline-derived CDR1 and CDR2 are SEHNR and FQNEAQ (reference sequence). This CDR3 comprises 13 residues. CDR3 protein: CASSRDRHYGYTF. The CDR3 DNA reads as TGTGCCAGCAGCAGGGACAGACACTATGGCTACACCTTC.

The rearrangement links TRBV4-3 to TRBJ1-4; TRBD1 agrees at 9 bases. Germline V gene lookup returns CDR1 LGHNA and CDR2 YSLEER. The CDR3 is made up of 14 amino acids. Unmatched junction bases numbered 3, after V lost 5 bases and J lost 5 bases. The CDR3 nucleotides read TGCGCCAGCAGCTCGGGACAGGGCAATGAAAAACTGTTTTTT. It is translated as CASSSGQGNEKLFF.

The chain links TRBV29-1 to TRBJ2-7; D is perhaps TRBD1 (6 bases). V lost 6 bases and J 7 bases, leaving 25 bases between the germline ends. The CDR3 runs 15 residues. Germline CDR1 reads SQVTM; CDR2 reads ANQGSEA. The CDR3 nucleotides are TGCAGCGTCTCCCTCGGGACACCCGAAGTTGAAGAGCAGTACTTC. Protein: CSVSLGTPEVEEQYF.

The chain combines TRBV11-1 with TRBJ2-5; 10 nucleotides line up with TRBD1. This CDR3 region has 14 residues. Germline trimming cut 4 bases from V and 4 bases from J; bases unmatched to any gene: 3. Germline loops: CDR1 SGHAT, CDR2 FQDESV (reference sequence). The CDR3 DNA follows: TGTGCCAGCAGCTCCGGGACAGGGGTAGAGACCCAGTACTTC. Protein: CASSSGTGVETQYF.

This chain joins TRBV7-6 and TRBJ2-7, with 7 bases aligning to TRBD1. CDR1 SGHVS and CDR2 FNYEAQ come from the germline V gene. The CDR3 has 14 amino acids. J was trimmed by 3 bases and V by 5 bases; bases with no gene match: 7. CDR3 loop: CASSPWDRDYEQYF. The CDR3 DNA is TGTGCCAGCAGCCCCTGGGACAGAGACTACGAGCAGTACTTC.

This rearrangement joins TRBV7-9 to TRBJ2-7, with TRBD1 matching over 9 bases. CDR3 length: 16 amino acids. J gave up 4 bases and V 1 base, and 8 bases lay outside the gene matches. In germline, CDR1 is SEHNR, CDR2 FQNEAQ (reference sequence). CDR3 sequence reads: CASSLGVGQGTYEQYF. The CDR3 bases are TGTGCCAGCAGCTTAGGGGTGGGACAGGGTACTTACGAGCAGTACTTC. Complete variable domain (other parts from reference TRBV7-9 and TRBJ2-7): DTGVSQNPRHKITKRGQNVTFRCDPISEHNRLYWYRQTLGQGPEFLTYFQNEAQLEKSRLLSDRFSAERPKGSFSTLEIQRTEQGDSAMYLCASSLGVGQGTYEQYFGPGTRLTVT.

The chain combines TRBV6-2 or TRBV6-3 with TRBJ2-1; 9 bases are a match to TRBD1. This CDR3 spans 18 amino acids. Germline loops: CDR1 MNHEY, CDR2 SVGEGT. V gave up 2 bases and J gave up 5 bases; unmatched junction bases: 13. The CDR3 spells CASSYRLSGQGSDNEQFF. CDR3 sequence (DNA): TGTGCCAGCAGTTACAGACTGTCGGGACAGGGTTCCGACAATGAGCAGTTCTTC.

This clone was found once. The genes are TRBV4-3 and TRBJ1-5, with D possibly being TRBD1 (5 bases). V lost 0 bases, J lost 4 bases, and 10 bases lay in between. Per germline, CDR1 LGHNA and CDR2 YSLEER. This CDR3 has 15 residues. Here the CDR3 reads CASSQDWGGNQPQHF. The CDR3 DNA follows: TGCGCCAGCAGCCAAGATTGGGGGGGAAATCAGCCCCAGCATTTT.

The chain couples TRBV6-2 or TRBV6-3 to TRBJ2-1; tentatively, D is TRBD1 (5 bases). V was pared by 5 bases and J by 7 bases, with 12 bases between. The V gene's germline CDR1 is MNHEY and CDR2 SVGEGT. CDR3 size: 13 residues. The DNA of the CDR3 is TGTGCCAGCAGTCTAGGCAGGGTAAATGAGCAGTTCTTC. Translation: CASSLGRVNEQFF.

The rearrangement uses TRBV5-8 and TRBJ2-2, with TRBD1 matching over 9 bases. Looked up from germline, CDR1 is SGHTS and CDR2 is YDEGEE. Germline trimming cut 9 bases from V and 6 bases from J; bases unmatched to any gene: 3. The CDR3 runs 12 residues. CDR3: CATGTGSGELFF. DNA of the CDR3: TGTGCCACGGGGACAGGGTCCGGGGAGCTGTTTTTT.

The chain carries TRBV7-2 and TRBJ2-5; TRBD1 matches at 9 bases. Germline V lookup: CDR1 SGHTA, CDR2 FQGNSA. Germline trimming cut 5 bases from V and 3 bases from J; bases unmatched to any gene: 7. The CDR3 loop spans 15 amino acids. The CDR3 DNA reads as TGTGCCAGCAGCAGATTGGGACAGGGAAAAGAGACCCAGTACTTC. It yields the protein CASSRLGQGKETQYF.

The chain employs TRBV5-1 and TRBJ2-7; D call uncertain. CDR3 length equals 12 residues. Germline values: CDR1 SGHRS, CDR2 YFSETQ. Trimming stripped 4 bases from V and 5 bases from J, with 10 bases between. The CDR3 region is CASSVDSHEQYF. DNA of the CDR3: TGCGCCAGCAGCGTCGATAGCCACGAGCAGTACTTC.

This clone was counted once. The gene calls are TRBV7-9 and TRBJ1-5, with 7 positions matching TRBD1. The V segment lost 1 base and the J segment 6 bases; nucleotides outside the gene matches: 3. CDR1 and CDR2 (germline): SEHNR, FQNEAQ (reference sequence). This CDR3 spans 14 amino acids. CDR3: CASSLGQGAQPQHF. In DNA form, the CDR3 reads TGTGCCAGCAGCTTAGGACAGGGTGCTCAGCCCCAGCATTTT.

This clone came up a few times. The V gene is TRBV6-2 or TRBV6-3, the J gene TRBJ1-5; D is perhaps TRBD1 (5 bases). V lost 5 bases and J 1 base, leaving 18 bases between the germline ends. CDR1 is MNHEY, CDR2 SVGEGT, per germline. This CDR3 is built from 17 residues. The CDR3 reads CASSPALGRVSNQPQHF. CDR3 nucleotides: TGTGCCAGCAGTCCAGCATTGGGGCGCGTCAGCAATCAGCCCCAGCATTTT.